This TCR beta chain was captured in a study of T cell repertoires in ileal Crohn's disease. The repertoire was sequenced with immunoSEQ multiplex PCR; TCRdb's copy has only in-frame clones and lacks some. Here the sample spans over 750 clones, 70% to 90% being singletons. Trimming cost V 0 bases and J 7 bases, with 11 bases left between them. The CDR3 sequence is 13 residues long. CDR1 is SGDLS and CDR2 is YYNGEE in the germline V gene. This rearrangement joins TRBV9 to TRBJ2-7, with a weak D call TRBD2 (6 bases). The specimen sequenced was ileal tissue. The receptor was derived from an adult with Crohn's disease. The CDR3, as DNA: TGTGCCAGCAGCGTAGGAGTAGGAGGGGAGCAGTACTTC. Amino acids: CASSVGVGGEQYF.